This T cell receptor beta chain was documented in a study of T cell repertoires in ileal Crohn's disease. Between the trimmed V and J ends, which lost 5 bases and 2 bases, there was a span of 12 bases. Per germline, CDR1 SEHNR and CDR2 FQNEAQ (reference sequence). The CDR3 has 15 residues. TCRdb's table, derived via immunoSEQ multiplex PCR, lists solely in-frame clones and lacks some. The data contain some 6,000 clones, around 80% of them seen just once; the ten biggest clones take up approximately 42%. Time point: inflamed ileum from the surgical specimen. This TCR came from an adult with Crohn's disease. Sequencing was done on a sample of ileal tissue. This chain links TRBV7-9 with TRBJ2-2; unclear D gene. The DNA of the CDR3 is TGTGCCAGCAGCCCCCTACTCACAAACACCGGGGAGCTGTTTTTT. Its protein product is CASSPLLTNTGELFF.